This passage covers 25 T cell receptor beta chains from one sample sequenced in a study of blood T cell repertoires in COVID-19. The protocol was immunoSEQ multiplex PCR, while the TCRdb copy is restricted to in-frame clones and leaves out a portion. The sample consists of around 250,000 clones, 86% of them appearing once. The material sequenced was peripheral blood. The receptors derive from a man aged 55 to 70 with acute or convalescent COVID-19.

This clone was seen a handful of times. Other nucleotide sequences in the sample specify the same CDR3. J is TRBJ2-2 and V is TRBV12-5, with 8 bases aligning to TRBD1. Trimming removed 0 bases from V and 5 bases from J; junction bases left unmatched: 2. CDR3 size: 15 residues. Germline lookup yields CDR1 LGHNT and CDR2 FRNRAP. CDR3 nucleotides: TGTGCTAGTGGTTTGGTAACAGGGGGGACCGGGGAGCTGTTTTTT. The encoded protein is CASGLVTGGTGELFF. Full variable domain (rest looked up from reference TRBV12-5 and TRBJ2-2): DARVTQTPRHKVTEMGQEVTMRCQPILGHNTVFWYRQTMMQGLELLAYFRNRAPLDDSGMPKDRFSAEMPDATLATLKIQPSEPRDSAVYFCASGLVTGGTGELFFGEGSRLTVL.

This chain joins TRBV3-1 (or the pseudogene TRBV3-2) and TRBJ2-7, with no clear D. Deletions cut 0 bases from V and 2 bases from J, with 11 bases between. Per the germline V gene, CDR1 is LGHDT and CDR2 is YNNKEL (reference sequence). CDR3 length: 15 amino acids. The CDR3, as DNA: TGTGCCAGCAGCCAAGATCGGAGCAGAGCCTACGAGCAGTACTTC. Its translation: CASSQDRSRAYEQYF.

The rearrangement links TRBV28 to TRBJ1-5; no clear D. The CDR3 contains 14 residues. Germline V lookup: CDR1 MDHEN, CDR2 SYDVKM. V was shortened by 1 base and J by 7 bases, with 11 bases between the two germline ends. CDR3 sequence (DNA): TGTGCCAGCAGTTTATTGGCAGAGGGACAGCCCCAGCATTTT. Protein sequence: CASSLLAEGQPQHF.

CDR3 coding DNA: TGTGCCAGTAGCTCACCGGGGGAAAAACTGTTTTTT. Amino acid sequence: CASSSPGEKLFF. The rearrangement uses TRBV19 and TRBJ1-4, with unresolved D. This CDR3 has 12 residues. V was trimmed by 6 bases and J by 8 bases, leaving 10 bases between them. Germline CDR1 is LNHDA and CDR2 is SQIVND (reference sequence). The full variable domain, in which reference TRBV19 and TRBJ1-4 provide the parts outside the CDR3, is DGGITQSPKYLFRKEGQNVTLSCEQNLNHDAMYWYRQDPGQGLRLIYYSQIVNDFQKGDIAEGYSVSREKKESFPLTVTSAQKNPTAFYLCASSSPGEKLFFGSGTQLSVL.

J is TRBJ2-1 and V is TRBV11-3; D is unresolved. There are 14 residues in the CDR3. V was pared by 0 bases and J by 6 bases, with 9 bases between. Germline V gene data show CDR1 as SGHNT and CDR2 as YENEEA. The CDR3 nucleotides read TGTGCCAGCAGCTTAGATCAGGTCTCCAATGAGCAGTTCTTC. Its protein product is CASSLDQVSNEQFF.

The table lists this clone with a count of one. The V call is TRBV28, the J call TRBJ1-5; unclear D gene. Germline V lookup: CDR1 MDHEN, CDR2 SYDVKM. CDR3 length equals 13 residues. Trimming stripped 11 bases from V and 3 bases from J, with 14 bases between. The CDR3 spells CAVQRGNNQPQHF. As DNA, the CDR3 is TGTGCCGTCCAAAGAGGTAACAATCAGCCCCAGCATTTT.

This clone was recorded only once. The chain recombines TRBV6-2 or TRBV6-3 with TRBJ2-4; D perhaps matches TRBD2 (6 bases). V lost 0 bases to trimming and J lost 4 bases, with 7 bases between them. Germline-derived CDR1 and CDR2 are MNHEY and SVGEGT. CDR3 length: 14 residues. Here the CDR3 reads CASSYSSGKNIQYF. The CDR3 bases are TGTGCCAGCAGTTACTCGAGCGGGAAAAACATTCAGTACTTC.

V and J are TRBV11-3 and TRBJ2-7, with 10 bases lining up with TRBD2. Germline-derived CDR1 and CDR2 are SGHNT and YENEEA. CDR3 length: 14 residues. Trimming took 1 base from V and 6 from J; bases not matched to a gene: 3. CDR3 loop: CASSLASGRTEQYF. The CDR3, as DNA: TGTGCCAGCAGCTTAGCTAGCGGGAGAACCGAGCAGTACTTC.

The CDR3 loop reads CATSRDRAANYGYTF. CDR3 DNA sequence: TGTGCCACCAGCAGGGACAGGGCCGCTAACTATGGCTACACCTTC. V usage is TRBV15 and J usage is TRBJ1-2, with TRBD1 matching over 8 bases. The length of the CDR3 is 15 residues. Germline loops: CDR1 LNHNV, CDR2 YYDKDF (reference sequence). The ends lost 3 bases at V and 0 bases at J; junction bases unmatched: 3.

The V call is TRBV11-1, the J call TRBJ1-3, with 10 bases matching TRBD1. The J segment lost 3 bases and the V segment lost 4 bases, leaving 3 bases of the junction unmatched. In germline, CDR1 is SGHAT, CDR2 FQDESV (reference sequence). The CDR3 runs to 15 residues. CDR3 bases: TGTGCCAGCAGCTCGACAGGGGGCAATGGAAACACCATATATTTT. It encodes CASSSTGGNGNTIYF.

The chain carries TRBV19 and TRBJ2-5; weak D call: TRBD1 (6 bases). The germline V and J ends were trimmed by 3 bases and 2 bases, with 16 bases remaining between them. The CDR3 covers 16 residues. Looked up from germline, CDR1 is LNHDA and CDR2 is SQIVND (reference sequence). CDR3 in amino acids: CASSIRLGQGQETQYF. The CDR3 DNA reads TGTGCCAGTAGTATCCGACTGGGTCAGGGGCAAGAGACCCAGTACTTC.

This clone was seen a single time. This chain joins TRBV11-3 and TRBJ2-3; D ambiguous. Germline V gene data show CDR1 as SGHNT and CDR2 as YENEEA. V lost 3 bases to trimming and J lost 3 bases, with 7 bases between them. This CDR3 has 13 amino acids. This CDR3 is CASSFLLTDTQYF. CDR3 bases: TGTGCCAGCAGCTTCCTTTTGACAGATACGCAGTATTTT.

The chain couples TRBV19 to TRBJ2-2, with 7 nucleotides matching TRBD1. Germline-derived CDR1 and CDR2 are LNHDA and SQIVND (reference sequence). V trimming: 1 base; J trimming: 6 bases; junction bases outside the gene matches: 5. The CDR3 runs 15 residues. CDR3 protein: CASSIVFGQAGELFF. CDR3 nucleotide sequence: TGTGCCAGTAGTATAGTCTTCGGACAGGCCGGGGAGCTGTTTTTT.

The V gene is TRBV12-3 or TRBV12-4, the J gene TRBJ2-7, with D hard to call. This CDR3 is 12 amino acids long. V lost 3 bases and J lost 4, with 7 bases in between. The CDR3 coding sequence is TGTGCCAGCAGTTTGAACAGATACGAGCAGTACTTC. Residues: CASSLNRYEQYF.

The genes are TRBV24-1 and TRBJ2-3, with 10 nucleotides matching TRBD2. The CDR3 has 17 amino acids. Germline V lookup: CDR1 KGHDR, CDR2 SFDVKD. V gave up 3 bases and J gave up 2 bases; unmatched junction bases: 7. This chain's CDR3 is CATSDHLAGDATDTQYF. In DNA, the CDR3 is TGTGCCACCAGTGATCACCTAGCGGGGGATGCCACAGATACGCAGTATTTT.

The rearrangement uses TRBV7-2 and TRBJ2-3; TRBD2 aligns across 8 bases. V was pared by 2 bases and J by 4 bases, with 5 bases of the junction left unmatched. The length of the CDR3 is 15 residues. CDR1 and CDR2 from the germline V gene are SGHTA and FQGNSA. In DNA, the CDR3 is TGTGCCAGCAGCTTAAGCGGGAGTAGGGCAGATACGCAGTATTTT. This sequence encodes CASSLSGSRADTQYF.

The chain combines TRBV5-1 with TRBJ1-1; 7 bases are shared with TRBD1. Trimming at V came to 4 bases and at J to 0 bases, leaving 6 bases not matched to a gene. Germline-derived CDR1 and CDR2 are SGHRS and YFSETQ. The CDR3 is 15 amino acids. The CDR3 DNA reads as TGCGCCAGCAGCGACCCGACAGGGTTGAACACTGAAGCTTTCTTT. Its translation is CASSDPTGLNTEAFF.

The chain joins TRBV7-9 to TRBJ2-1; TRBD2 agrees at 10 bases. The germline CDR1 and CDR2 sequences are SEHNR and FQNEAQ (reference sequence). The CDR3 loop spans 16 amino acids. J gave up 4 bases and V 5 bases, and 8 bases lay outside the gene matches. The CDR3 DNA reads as TGTGCCAGCAGCAAGCCGCTAGCGGGGGTTTACAATGAGCAGTTCTTC. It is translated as CASSKPLAGVYNEQFF.

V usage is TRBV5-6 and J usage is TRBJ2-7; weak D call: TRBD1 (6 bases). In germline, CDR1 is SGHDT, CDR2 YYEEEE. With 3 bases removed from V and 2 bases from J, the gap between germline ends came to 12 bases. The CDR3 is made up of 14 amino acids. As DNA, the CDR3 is TGTGCCAGCAGCTCGGGGACACCTCCCTACGAGCAGTACTTC. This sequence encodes CASSSGTPPYEQYF. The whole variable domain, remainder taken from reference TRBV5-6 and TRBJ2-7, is DAGVTQSPTHLIKTRGQQVTLRCSPKSGHDTVSWYQQALGQGPQFIFQYYEEEERQRGNFPDRFSGHQFPNYSSELNVNALLLGDSALYLCASSSGTPPYEQYFGPGTRLTVT.

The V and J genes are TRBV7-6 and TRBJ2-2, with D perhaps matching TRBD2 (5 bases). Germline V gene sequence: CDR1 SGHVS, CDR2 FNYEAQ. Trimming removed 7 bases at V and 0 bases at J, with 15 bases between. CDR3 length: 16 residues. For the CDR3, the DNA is TGTGCCAGCACCCAACTTGGGGAGTCGAACACCGGGGAGCTGTTTTTT. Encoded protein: CASTQLGESNTGELFF.

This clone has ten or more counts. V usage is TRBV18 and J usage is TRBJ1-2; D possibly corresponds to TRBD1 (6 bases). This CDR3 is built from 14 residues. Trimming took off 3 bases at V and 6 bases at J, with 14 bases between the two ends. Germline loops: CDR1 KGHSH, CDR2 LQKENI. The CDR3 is CASSPVGPGDGYTF. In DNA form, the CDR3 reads TGTGCCAGCTCACCGGTAGGACCAGGGGATGGCTACACCTTC.

The CDR3 bases are TGTGCCAGCAGCCCTACCCCGGGACTAGCGGGAGAAGGCCAGTACTTC. Its protein is CASSPTPGLAGEGQYF. The chain carries TRBV7-2 and TRBJ2-5; TRBD2 matches at 14 bases. J lost 10 bases, V lost 5 bases, and 12 bases had no gene match. The CDR3 totals 16 residues. The germline CDR1 and CDR2 sequences are SGHTA and FQGNSA.

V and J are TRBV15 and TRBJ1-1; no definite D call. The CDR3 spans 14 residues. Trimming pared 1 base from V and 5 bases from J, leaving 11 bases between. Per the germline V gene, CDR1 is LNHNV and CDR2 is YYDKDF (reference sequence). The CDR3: CATSRVPEATEAFF. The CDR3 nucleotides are TGTGCCACCAGCAGAGTCCCCGAGGCGACTGAAGCTTTCTTT. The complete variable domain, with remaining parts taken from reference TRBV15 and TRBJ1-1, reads DAMVIQNPRYQVTQFGKPVTLSCSQTLNHNVMYWYQQKSSQAPKLLFHYYDKDFNNEADTPDNFQSRRPNTSFCFLDIRSPGLGDTAMYLCATSRVPEATEAFFGQGTRLTVV.

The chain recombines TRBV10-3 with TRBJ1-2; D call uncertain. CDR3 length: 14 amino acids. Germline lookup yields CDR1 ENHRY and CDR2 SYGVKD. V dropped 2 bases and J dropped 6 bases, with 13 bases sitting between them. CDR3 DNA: TGTGCCATCAGTGAGGAGGGTGGTATACATGGCTACACCTTC. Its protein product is CAISEEGGIHGYTF.

CDR3 region: CASGLGTDTQYF. The CDR3 nucleotides are TGTGCCAGCGGCCTAGGCACAGATACGCAGTATTTT. The chain recombines TRBV28 with TRBJ2-3, with no clear D. The CDR3 contains 12 residues. Deletions cut 8 bases from V and 1 base from J, with 7 bases between. The germline gives CDR1 MDHEN, CDR2 SYDVKM.